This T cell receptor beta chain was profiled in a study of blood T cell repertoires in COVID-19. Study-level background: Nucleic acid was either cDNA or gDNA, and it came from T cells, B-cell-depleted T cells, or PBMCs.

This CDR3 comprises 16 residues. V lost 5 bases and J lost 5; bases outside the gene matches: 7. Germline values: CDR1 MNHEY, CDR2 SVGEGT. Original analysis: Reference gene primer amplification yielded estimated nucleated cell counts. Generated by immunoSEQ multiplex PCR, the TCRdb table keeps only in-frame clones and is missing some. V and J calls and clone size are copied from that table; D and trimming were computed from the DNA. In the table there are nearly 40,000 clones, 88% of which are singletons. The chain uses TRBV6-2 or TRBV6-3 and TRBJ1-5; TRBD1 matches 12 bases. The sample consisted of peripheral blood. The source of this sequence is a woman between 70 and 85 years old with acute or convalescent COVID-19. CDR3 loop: CASSPGGTGGHQPQHF. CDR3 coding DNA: TGTGCCAGCAGTCCCGGGGGGACAGGGGGCCATCAGCCCCAGCATTTT.